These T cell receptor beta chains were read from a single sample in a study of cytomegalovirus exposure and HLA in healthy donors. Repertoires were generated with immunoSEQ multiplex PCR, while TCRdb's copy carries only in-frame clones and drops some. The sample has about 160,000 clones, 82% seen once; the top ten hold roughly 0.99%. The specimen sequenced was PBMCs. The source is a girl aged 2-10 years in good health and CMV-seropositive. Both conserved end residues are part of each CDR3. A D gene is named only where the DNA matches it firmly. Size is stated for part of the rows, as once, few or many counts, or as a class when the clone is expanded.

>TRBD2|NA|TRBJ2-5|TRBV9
TGTGCCAGCGGAATCGGACTAGCGACTAAACAAGAGACCCAGTACTTC
CASGIGLATKQETQYF
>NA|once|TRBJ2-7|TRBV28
TGTGCCAGCAGTTTCCAAGGGGGGAGGGACGCTATCGAGCAGTACTTC
CASSFQGGRDAIEQYF
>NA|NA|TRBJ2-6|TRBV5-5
TGTGCCAGCAGCTACCTTATGGGCGGGGCCAACGTCCTGACTTTC
CASSYLMGGANVLTF
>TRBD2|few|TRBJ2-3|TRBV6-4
TGTGCCAGCAGCCCCCTAGCGGGCACAGATACGCAGTATTTT
CASSPLAGTDTQYF
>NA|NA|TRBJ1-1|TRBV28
TGTGCCAGCAGTGCCCTCGTTCCTAGTGGGAACACTGAAGCTTTCTTT
CASSALVPSGNTEAFF
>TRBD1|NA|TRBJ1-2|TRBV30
TGTGCCTGGAGTGCGGGACAGTATAACTATGGCTACACCTTC
CAWSAGQYNYGYTF
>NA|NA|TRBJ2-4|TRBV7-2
TGTGCCAGCAGCTTAGGACGCCAGGGGCGGGAGTACTTC
CASSLGRQGREYF
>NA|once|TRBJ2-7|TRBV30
TGTGCCTGGCAACAGGGTCGGGGCTACGAGCAGTACTTC
CAWQQGRGYEQYF
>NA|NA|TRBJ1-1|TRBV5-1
TGCGCCAGCAGCTTGGAGGGGCGCGACACTGAAGCTTTCTTT
CASSLEGRDTEAFF
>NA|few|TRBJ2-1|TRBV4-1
TGCGCCAGCAGCCAAGAAGGCAGGACCTACAATGAGCAGTTCTTC
CASSQEGRTYNEQFF
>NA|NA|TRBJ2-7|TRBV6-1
TGTGCCAGCAGTGAAGAGGGGGGGCTCTTAGGGTACTTC
CASSEEGGLLGYF
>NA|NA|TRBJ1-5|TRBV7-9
TGTGCCAGCAGCCTCGACAGAAATCAGCCCCAGCATTTT
CASSLDRNQPQHF
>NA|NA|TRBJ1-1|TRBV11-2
TGTGCCAGCAGCTTTTCGGTGAACACTGAAGCTTTCTTT
CASSFSVNTEAFF
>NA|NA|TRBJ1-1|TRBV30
TGTGCCTGGGAGAAAACAGGCGGCGGGGGCACTGAAGCTTTCTTT
CAWEKTGGGGTEAFF
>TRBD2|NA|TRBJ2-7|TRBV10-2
TGCGCCAGCAGAGCCATAGCGTGGGAGGGGTCCTACGAGCAGTACTTC
CASRAIAWEGSYEQYF
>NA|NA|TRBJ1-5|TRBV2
TGTGCCAGCAGTGAACCCGGGATGCAGCCCCAGCATTTT
CASSEPGMQPQHF
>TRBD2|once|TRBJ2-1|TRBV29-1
TGCAGCGTTGTCCACAGGACTAGCGGAACCTACAATGAGCAGTTCTTC
CSVVHRTSGTYNEQFF
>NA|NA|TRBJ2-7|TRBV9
TGTGCCAGCAGTCAGACAGACCTTACCTACGAGCAGTACTTC
CASSQTDLTYEQYF
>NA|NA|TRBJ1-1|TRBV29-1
TGCAGCGTTGATACGGAGGGGTTGGCTTTCTTT
CSVDTEGLAFF
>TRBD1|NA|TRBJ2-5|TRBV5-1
TGCGCCAGCAGCTTGACGGGACAGGGAAGAGGAGAGACCCAGTACTTC
CASSLTGQGRGETQYF
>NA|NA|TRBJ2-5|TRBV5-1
TGCGCCAGCAGCTTGGGGTCAGGGGCAAATGGAGAGACCCAGTACTTC
CASSLGSGANGETQYF
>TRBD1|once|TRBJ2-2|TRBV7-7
TGTGCTAGCAGCCCGCGGACAGGGGGGTCCGGGGAGCTGTTTTTT
CASSPRTGGSGELFF
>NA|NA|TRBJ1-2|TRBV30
TGTGCGCTACTTCAACAGGACCTGATGCGGGGCTACACCTTC
CALLQQDLMRGYTF
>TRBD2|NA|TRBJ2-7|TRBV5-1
TGCGCCAGCAGCCCGGAGGGAGGGATCGAGCAGTACTTC
CASSPEGGIEQYF
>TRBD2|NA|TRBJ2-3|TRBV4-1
TGCGCCAGCAGCCATTTAGCGGGAGGGGGCACAGATACGCAGTATTTT
CASSHLAGGGTDTQYF
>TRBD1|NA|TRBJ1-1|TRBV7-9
TGTGCCAGCAGCCCAAACGGACAGGGGCCTCACACGAACACTGAAGCTTTCTTT
CASSPNGQGPHTNTEAFF
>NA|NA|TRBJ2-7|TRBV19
TGTGCCAGCGACAGGGCGGGAACGAGGGAGCAGTACTTC
CASDRAGTREQYF
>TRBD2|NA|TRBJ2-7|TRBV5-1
TGCGCCAGCAGCCCGGGACTAGCGCGACCCTACGAGCAGTACTTC
CASSPGLARPYEQYF
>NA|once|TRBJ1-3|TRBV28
TGTGCCAGCAAGGCGGGATTTAGAAACACCATATATTTT
CASKAGFRNTIYF
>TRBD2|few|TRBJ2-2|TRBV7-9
TGTGCCAGCAGCTCGAGACTAGCGGAGAACACCGGGGAGCTGTTTTTT
CASSSRLAENTGELFF
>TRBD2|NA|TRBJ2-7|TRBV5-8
TGTGCCAGCAGCTTGCGTCGGGGACTAGCGGGAGTTGTATACGAGCAGTACTTC
CASSLRRGLAGVVYEQYF
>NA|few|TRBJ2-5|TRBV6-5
TGTGCCAGCAGTTACGGGGCGACCCAGTACTTC
CASSYGATQYF
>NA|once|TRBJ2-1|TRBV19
TGTGCCAGTAGTATATCAGCGGCTTCCTACAATGAGCAGTTCTTC
CASSISAASYNEQFF
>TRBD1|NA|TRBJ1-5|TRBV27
TGTGCCAGCAGTTCCACCATTACAGGGGGCAATCAGCCCCAGCATTTT
CASSSTITGGNQPQHF
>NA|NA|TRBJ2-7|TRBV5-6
TGTGCCAGCAGCTTGCGACAGTCCTACGAGCAGTACTTC
CASSLRQSYEQYF
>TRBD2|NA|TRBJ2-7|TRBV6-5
TGTGCCAGCAGTTTTTCTAGCGGGAACTACGAGCAGTACTTC
CASSFSSGNYEQYF